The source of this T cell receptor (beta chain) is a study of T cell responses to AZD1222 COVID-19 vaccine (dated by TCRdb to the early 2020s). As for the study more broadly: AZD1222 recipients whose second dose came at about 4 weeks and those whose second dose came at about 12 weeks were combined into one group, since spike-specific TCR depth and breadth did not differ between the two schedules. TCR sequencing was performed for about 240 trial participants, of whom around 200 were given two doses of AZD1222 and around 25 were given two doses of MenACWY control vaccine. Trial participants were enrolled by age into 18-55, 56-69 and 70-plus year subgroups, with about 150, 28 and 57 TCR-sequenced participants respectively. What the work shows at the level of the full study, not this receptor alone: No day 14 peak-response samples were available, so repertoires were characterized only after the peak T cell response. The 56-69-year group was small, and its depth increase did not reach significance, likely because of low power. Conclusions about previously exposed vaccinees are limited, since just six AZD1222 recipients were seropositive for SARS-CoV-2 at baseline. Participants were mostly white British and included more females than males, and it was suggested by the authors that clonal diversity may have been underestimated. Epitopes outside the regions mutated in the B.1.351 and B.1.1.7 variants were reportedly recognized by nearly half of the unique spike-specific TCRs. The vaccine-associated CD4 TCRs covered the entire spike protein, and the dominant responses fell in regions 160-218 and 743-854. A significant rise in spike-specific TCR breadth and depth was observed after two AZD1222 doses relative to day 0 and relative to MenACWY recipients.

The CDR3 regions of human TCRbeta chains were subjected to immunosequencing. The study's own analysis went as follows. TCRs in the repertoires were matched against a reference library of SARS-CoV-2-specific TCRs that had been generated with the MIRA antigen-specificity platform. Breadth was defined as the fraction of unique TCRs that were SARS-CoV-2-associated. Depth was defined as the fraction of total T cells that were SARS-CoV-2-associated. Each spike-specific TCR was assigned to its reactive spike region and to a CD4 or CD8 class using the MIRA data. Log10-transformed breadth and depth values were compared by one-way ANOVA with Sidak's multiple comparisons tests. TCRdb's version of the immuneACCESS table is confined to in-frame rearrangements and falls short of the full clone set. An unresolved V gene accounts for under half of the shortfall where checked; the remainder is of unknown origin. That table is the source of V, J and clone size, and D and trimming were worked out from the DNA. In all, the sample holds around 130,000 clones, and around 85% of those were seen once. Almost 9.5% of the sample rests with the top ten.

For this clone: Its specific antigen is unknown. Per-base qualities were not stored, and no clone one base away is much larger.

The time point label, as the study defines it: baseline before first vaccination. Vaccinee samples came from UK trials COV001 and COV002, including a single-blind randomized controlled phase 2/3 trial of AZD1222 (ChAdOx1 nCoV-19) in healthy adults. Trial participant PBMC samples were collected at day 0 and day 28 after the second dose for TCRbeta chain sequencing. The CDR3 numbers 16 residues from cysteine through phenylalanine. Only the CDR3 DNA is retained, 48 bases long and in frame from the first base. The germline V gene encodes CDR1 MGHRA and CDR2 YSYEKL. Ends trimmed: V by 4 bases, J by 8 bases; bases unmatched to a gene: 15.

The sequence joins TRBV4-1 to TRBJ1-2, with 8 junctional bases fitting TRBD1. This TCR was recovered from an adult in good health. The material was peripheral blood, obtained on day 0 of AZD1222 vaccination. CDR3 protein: CASSPGRDRIVAGYTF. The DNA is TGCGCCAGCAGCCCGGGGAGGGACAGGATCGTAGCCGGCTACACCTTC.